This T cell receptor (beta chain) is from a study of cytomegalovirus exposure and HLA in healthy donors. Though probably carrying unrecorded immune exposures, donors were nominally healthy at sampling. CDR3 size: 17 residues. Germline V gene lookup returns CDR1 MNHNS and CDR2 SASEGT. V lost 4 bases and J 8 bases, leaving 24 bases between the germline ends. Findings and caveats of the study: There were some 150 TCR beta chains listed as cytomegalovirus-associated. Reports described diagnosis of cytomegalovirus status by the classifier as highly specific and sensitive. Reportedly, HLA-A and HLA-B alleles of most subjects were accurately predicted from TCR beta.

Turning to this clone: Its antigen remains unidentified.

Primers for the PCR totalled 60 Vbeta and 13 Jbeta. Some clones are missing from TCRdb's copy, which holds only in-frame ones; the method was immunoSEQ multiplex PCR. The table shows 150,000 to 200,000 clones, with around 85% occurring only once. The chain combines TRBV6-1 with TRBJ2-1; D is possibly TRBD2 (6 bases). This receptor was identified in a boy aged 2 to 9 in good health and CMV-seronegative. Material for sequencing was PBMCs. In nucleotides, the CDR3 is TGTGCCAGCAGTGGTCCGGCGCGCGGGATCTATGTCGATGAGCAGTTCTTC. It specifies CASSGPARGIYVDEQFF.